Listed here is a single TCR beta chain. No antigen is known for it. Study-level results: In terms of TCR gene usage, tumor memory CD4+ T cells clustered together with blood and lymph node memory CD4+ cells, as well as with lymph node naive CD4+ cells. Greatest tumor Treg TCR overlap was with tumor naive CD4+ cells. Larger-cohort validation covered only one TCR beta V-J rearrangement.

Tregs were sorted as CD4+CD25+CD127-/low cells. After constant-region reverse-primer amplification, full-length variable regions underwent semi-nested PCR with Nested Universal Primer A. Via MiXCR, TCRdb re-called the 5' RACE reads, giving one row per CDR3 protein. Among tens of thousands of distinct CDR3 sequences, roughly 28% were seen once, and the ten largest hold under 2.5%. The clonotype comes from a female donor with breast cancer. The material sequenced was tumor-infiltrating Tregs sorted from the breast tumor.

The CDR3 sequence: CASSVGLAGATDTQYF. CDR3 bases: TGTGCCAGCAGCGTAGGACTAGCGGGGGCCACAGATACGCAGTATTTT. The chain combines TRBV9 with TRBJ2-3; 12 positions match TRBD2. V was clipped by 0 bases and J by 2 bases; unmatched bases: 1. The germline gives CDR1 SGDLS, CDR2 YYNGEE. This CDR3 is built from 16 residues.